A single sample gave rise to the 27 T cell receptor beta chains below, sequenced in a study of radiotherapy plus CTLA-4 blockade in lung cancer. This table comes from immunoSEQ multiplex PCR, and its TCRdb copy is limited to in-frame clones, with some not included. The table includes around 42,000 clones, roughly 59% detected once. The input for sequencing was peripheral blood, taken from a patient treated with radiotherapy plus ipilimumab. All receptors come from a human donor with non-small cell lung cancer who had a partial response to radiotherapy plus ipilimumab.

The chain has TRBV18 and TRBJ1-6; no reliable D call. The CDR3 has 14 amino acids. The germline CDR1 and CDR2 sequences are KGHSH and LQKENI. Trimming shortened V by 3 bases and J by 7 bases, and 10 bases separated the two germline ends. The CDR3 is CASSPGWKNSPLHF. CDR3 nucleotides: TGTGCCAGCTCACCCGGGTGGAAAAATTCACCCCTCCACTTT. Full variable domain (outside the CDR3, taken from reference TRBV18 and TRBJ1-6): NAGVMQNPRHLVRRRGQEARLRCSPMKGHSHVYWYRQLPEEGLKFMVYLQKENIIDESGMPKERFSAEFPKEGPSILRIQQVVRGDSAAYFCASSPGWKNSPLHFGNGTRLTVT.

This clone has just a few counts. The rearrangement links TRBV11-1 to TRBJ2-7; 8 bases line up with TRBD1. The ends lost 4 bases at V and 3 bases at J; junction bases unmatched: 11. The germline gives CDR1 SGHAT, CDR2 FQDESV (reference sequence). This CDR3 is 16 amino acids long. The CDR3 spells CASSSTPGQADYEQYF. The CDR3 DNA reads TGTGCCAGCAGCTCAACACCGGGACAGGCTGACTACGAGCAGTACTTC.

This chain links TRBV19 with TRBJ1-2; 8 positions agree with TRBD1. The CDR3 spans 14 residues. Germline CDR1 and CDR2: LNHDA and SQIVND (reference sequence). Unmatched junction bases numbered 5, after V lost 0 bases and J lost 8 bases. The CDR3 region is CASSIDGQGGGYTF. The CDR3 DNA follows: TGTGCCAGTAGTATAGATGGACAGGGCGGGGGCTACACCTTC.

The rearrangement uses TRBV10-3 and TRBJ2-7; 7 bases line up with TRBD2. The CDR3 has 16 amino acids. The V and J ends lost 1 base and 0 bases, in that order; junction bases with no gene match: 6. From germline, CDR1 is ENHRY and CDR2 SYGVKD. This CDR3 is CAISELEAGYSYEQYF. CDR3 in DNA: TGTGCCATCAGTGAGTTGGAAGCGGGGTACTCCTACGAGCAGTACTTC.

This clone appeared many times. The CDR3 sequence is CASSLTLTGDNEQFF. DNA of the CDR3: TGTGCCAGCAGCTTAACCCTAACAGGAGACAATGAGCAGTTCTTC. V is TRBV7-9 and J is TRBJ2-1, with D perhaps TRBD1 (5 bases). This CDR3 region has 15 residues. Germline CDR1 is SEHNR and CDR2 is FQNEAQ (reference sequence). Trimming stripped 2 bases from V and 5 bases from J, with 13 bases between.

The V call is TRBV6-1, the J call TRBJ2-3, with 9 bases identical to TRBD2. J gave up 1 base and V 8 bases, and 7 bases lay outside the gene matches. CDR1 and CDR2 (germline): MNHNS, SASEGT. The CDR3 covers 15 residues. The CDR3 reads CASGTLAGGTDTQYF. CDR3 DNA sequence: TGTGCCAGCGGGACCTTAGCGGGAGGCACAGATACGCAGTATTTT.

The chain couples TRBV7-2 to TRBJ2-2; the match to TRBD2 covers 8 bases. CDR1 and CDR2 (germline): SGHTA, FQGNSA. This CDR3 is built from 16 residues. V shed 1 base and J 0 bases; nucleotides not matched to a gene: 1. The CDR3 nucleotides are TGTGCCAGCAGCTTAGTTAGCGGGACGAACACCGGGGAGCTGTTTTTT. Protein: CASSLVSGTNTGELFF.

A few counts support this clone. The chain is built from TRBV13 and TRBJ2-3; D uncertain. CDR1 and CDR2 (germline): PRHDT, FYEKMQ (reference sequence). This CDR3 comprises 14 residues. V was clipped by 4 bases and J by 6 bases, with 14 bases between them. This chain's CDR3 is CASSSTLLRDTQYF. DNA for the CDR3: TGTGCCAGCAGCTCTACCCTCCTACGGGATACGCAGTATTTT.

This clone was seen only a few times. The V gene is TRBV5-6, the J gene TRBJ1-3, with D hard to call. CDR1 is SGHDT and CDR2 is YYEEEE in the germline V gene. The CDR3 is 13 residues long. V was shortened by 5 bases and J by 3 bases, with 9 bases between the two germline ends. This chain's CDR3 is CASRETLGNTIYF. CDR3 DNA sequence: TGTGCCAGCAGGGAGACTCTTGGAAACACCATATATTTT. Complete variable domain (other parts from reference TRBV5-6 and TRBJ1-3): DAGVTQSPTHLIKTRGQQVTLRCSPKSGHDTVSWYQQALGQGPQFIFQYYEEEERQRGNFPDRFSGHQFPNYSSELNVNALLLGDSALYLCASRETLGNTIYFGEGSWLTVV.

The rearrangement uses TRBV5-1 and TRBJ2-2; 11 positions match TRBD2. Trimming cost V 3 bases and J 0 bases; bases outside gene matches: 10. The germline V gene encodes CDR1 SGHRS and CDR2 YFSETQ. This CDR3 comprises 19 residues. CDR3 region: CASSSSGTSGSANTGELFF. The CDR3 bases are TGCGCCAGCAGCTCCTCCGGGACTAGCGGTTCCGCGAACACCGGGGAGCTGTTTTTT.

This sequence joins TRBV7-9 and TRBJ1-4; TRBD1 agrees at 10 bases. CDR1 is SEHNR, CDR2 FQNEAQ, per germline (reference sequence). CDR3 length equals 14 residues. Unmatched junction bases numbered 4, after V lost 5 bases and J lost 7 bases. CDR3 DNA: TGTGCCAGCAGCCAGGGACAGGGGTCTGAAAAACTGTTTTTT. It yields the protein CASSQGQGSEKLFF.

This clone was detected only a few times. The chain combines TRBV15 with TRBJ1-5, with D perhaps TRBD1 (5 bases). The CDR3 runs to 17 residues. V lost 0 bases to trimming and J lost 0 bases, with 12 bases between them. The germline V gene encodes CDR1 LNHNV and CDR2 YYDKDF (reference sequence). The CDR3 loop reads CATSRDGAGSSNQPQHF. The DNA for the CDR3 is TGTGCCACCAGCAGAGATGGGGCGGGGAGTAGCAATCAGCCCCAGCATTTT.

Within the sample, this clone is medium-sized. This chain joins TRBV19 and TRBJ1-1, with D maybe TRBD1 (5 bases). V lost 5 bases and J lost 1, with 14 bases in between. The CDR3 loop spans 15 amino acids. The germline V gene encodes CDR1 LNHDA and CDR2 SQIVND (reference sequence). The CDR3 sequence is CASSPIRATNTEAFF. In DNA form, the CDR3 reads TGTGCCAGTAGTCCAATCAGGGCTACGAACACTGAAGCTTTCTTT.

This clone was seen only once. This chain connects TRBV4-3 to TRBJ1-2; 8 bases fit TRBD1. Germline CDR1 reads LGHNA; CDR2 reads YSLEER. There are 16 residues in the CDR3. The V segment lost 0 bases and the J segment 0 bases; nucleotides outside the gene matches: 3. CDR3 bases: TGCGCCAGCAGCCAAGAACGGACAGGGACTAACTATGGCTACACCTTC. It codes for CASSQERTGTNYGYTF.

The chain employs TRBV5-6 and TRBJ2-7; 9 nucleotides line up with TRBD1. The CDR3 runs 16 residues. CDR1 and CDR2 from the germline V gene are SGHDT and YYEEEE. V trimming: 0 bases; J trimming: 4 bases; junction bases outside the gene matches: 8. The CDR3 sequence: CASSLDRGRPGYEQYF. The DNA of the CDR3 is TGTGCCAGCAGCTTGGACAGGGGGCGCCCAGGGTACGAGCAGTACTTC.

The chain uses TRBV18 and TRBJ1-2; D is undetermined. The CDR3 is 14 amino acids. The germline V gene encodes CDR1 KGHSH and CDR2 LQKENI. V was pared by 4 bases and J by 7 bases, with 16 bases between. This chain's CDR3 is CASSRFLEEPGYTF. The CDR3 bases are TGTGCCAGCTCACGGTTCCTAGAGGAGCCTGGCTACACCTTC.

This clone came up many times. V gene TRBV19 combines with J gene TRBJ2-1; D gene uncertain. V lost 3 bases to trimming and J lost 5 bases, with 14 bases between them. CDR1 and CDR2 from the germline V gene are LNHDA and SQIVND (reference sequence). The CDR3 extends over 15 amino acids. CDR3 amino acids: CASSILAETNNEQFF. DNA for the CDR3: TGTGCCAGTAGTATTTTGGCGGAGACGAACAATGAGCAGTTCTTC.

V usage is TRBV5-1 and J usage is TRBJ2-7; TRBD1 is a possible D gene (7 bases). The CDR3 is made up of 15 amino acids. CDR1 SGHRS and CDR2 YFSETQ come from the germline V gene. Trimming cost V 3 bases and J 2 bases, with 15 bases left between them. This chain's CDR3 is CASSWTRGATYEQYF. The CDR3, as DNA: TGCGCCAGCAGCTGGACCAGGGGGGCCACCTACGAGCAGTACTTC.

V gene TRBV30 combines with J gene TRBJ2-1, with a possible D match to TRBD2 (6 bases). Germline lookup yields CDR1 GTSNPN and CDR2 SVGIG (reference sequence). The CDR3 is made up of 13 amino acids. Trimming cost V 6 bases and J 8 bases, with 17 bases left between them. CDR3 amino acids: CACAFGGGDEQFF. For the CDR3, the DNA is TGTGCCTGCGCCTTCGGGGGAGGCGATGAGCAGTTCTTC.

V usage is TRBV6-5 and J usage is TRBJ2-1; TRBD2 matches at 8 bases. CDR1 is MNHEY, CDR2 SVGAGI, per germline. V lost 2 bases to trimming and J lost 7 bases; unmatched junction nucleotides: 4. The CDR3 is made up of 14 amino acids. The CDR3 DNA sequence: TGTGCCAGCAGTTACGATGGGACTAGGAATGAGCAGTTCTTC. This translates into CASSYDGTRNEQFF.

The chain recombines TRBV5-1 with TRBJ2-2; D unresolved. The CDR3 runs 14 residues. Germline lookup yields CDR1 SGHRS and CDR2 YFSETQ. Trimming left V 1 base short and J 0 bases short, with 4 bases between. The CDR3 spells CASSLSANTGELFF. DNA of the CDR3: TGCGCCAGCAGCTTGTCGGCGAACACCGGGGAGCTGTTTTTT.

This clone has only a few counts. V and J are TRBV2 and TRBJ1-1; D unresolved. Germline V gene lookup returns CDR1 SNHLY and CDR2 FYNNEI. The CDR3 runs 13 residues. V gave up 4 bases and J gave up 2 bases, with 8 bases separating them. The CDR3 nucleotides are TGTGCCAGCAGTGCTGTCCCTAACACTGAAGCTTTCTTT. This translates into CASSAVPNTEAFF.

The table lists this clone with a few counts. The V call is TRBV29-1, the J call TRBJ2-1; the D gene is possibly TRBD1 (5 bases). This CDR3 spans 13 amino acids. From germline, CDR1 is SQVTM and CDR2 ANQGSEA. Trimming left V 4 bases short and J 0 bases short, with 7 bases between. The CDR3 DNA is TGCAGCGTTGGACAGAGCTCCTACAATGAGCAGTTCTTC. It specifies CSVGQSSYNEQFF.

V is TRBV6-1 and J is TRBJ2-7; 11 bases line up with TRBD1. V shed 8 bases, J shed 4 bases, and the junction held 7 bases outside the gene matches. The CDR3 is 14 amino acids. The germline V gene encodes CDR1 MNHNS and CDR2 SASEGT. The CDR3 DNA is TGTGCCAGCGGGTGGACAGGGGGCGGATACGAGCAGTACTTC. Its protein is CASGWTGGGYEQYF.

The chain combines TRBV7-8 with TRBJ1-5; D might be TRBD1 (6 bases). The CDR3 is 16 amino acids. Between the trimmed V and J ends, which lost 4 bases and 0 bases, there was a span of 13 bases. In germline, CDR1 is SGHVS, CDR2 FQNEAQ. In nucleotides, the CDR3 is TGTGCCAGCAGCTCCGGGACACCGTATAGCAATCAGCCCCAGCATTTT. Translating it yields CASSSGTPYSNQPQHF.

This clone has only a few counts. This chain joins TRBV6-1 and TRBJ2-1; D unresolved. Between the trimmed V and J ends, which lost 6 bases and 8 bases, there was a span of 8 bases. The CDR3 loop spans 11 amino acids. The germline gives CDR1 MNHNS, CDR2 SASEGT. For the CDR3, the DNA is TGTGCCAGCAGCCGTAGCTATGAGCAGTTCTTC. This encodes CASSRSYEQFF.

The gene calls are TRBV5-6 and TRBJ2-3; 8 nucleotides match TRBD2. CDR3 length: 16 amino acids. Germline V gene data show CDR1 as SGHDT and CDR2 as YYEEEE. V gave up 0 bases and J gave up 1 base; unmatched junction bases: 4. The CDR3 DNA is TGTGCCAGCAGCTTGGTAGGTAGCGGGGGCACAGATACGCAGTATTTT. This encodes CASSLVGSGGTDTQYF.